The 8 T cell receptor beta chains in this list originate from one sample, sequenced in a study of blood T cell repertoires in COVID-19. Produced via immunoSEQ multiplex PCR; TCRdb's table is partial and in-frame only. Counted here are roughly 190,000 clones, roughly 81% occurring once; the ten biggest clones make up 4.5% to 5.5%. The source material was peripheral blood. These receptors all come from a woman between 70 and 85 years old with active or convalescent COVID-19.

The rearrangement uses TRBV11-1 and TRBJ1-1; tentatively, D is TRBD1 (6 bases). The germline CDR1 and CDR2 sequences are SGHAT and FQDESV (reference sequence). The CDR3 runs to 15 residues. The germline V and J ends were trimmed by 5 bases and 3 bases, with 16 bases remaining between them. The CDR3 here is CASSLHRVPDTEAFF. The CDR3 nucleotides read TGTGCCAGCAGCCTGCACAGGGTCCCGGACACTGAAGCTTTCTTT.

The rearrangement joins TRBV10-3 to TRBJ2-1; 10 nucleotides line up with TRBD2. CDR3 size: 15 residues. The V gene's germline CDR1 is ENHRY and CDR2 SYGVKD. V trimming: 6 bases; J trimming: 4 bases; junction bases outside the gene matches: 6. In DNA form, the CDR3 reads TGTGCCATCAGCCCGCCTAGCGGGGGTTACAATGAGCAGTTCTTC. The encoded protein is CAISPPSGGYNEQFF.

The chain couples TRBV3-1 (or the pseudogene TRBV3-2) to TRBJ2-6; 10 bases are a match to TRBD2. The CDR3 covers 20 residues. The V gene's germline CDR1 is LGHDT and CDR2 YNNKEL (reference sequence). The junction had 12 bases not matched to a gene; V was cut back by 4 bases and J by 0 bases. The CDR3 DNA sequence: TGTGCCAGCAGCCCACTTTTACTAGCGGGGTACCCCTCTGGGGCCAACGTCCTGACTTTC. As protein: CASSPLLLAGYPSGANVLTF.

The chain links TRBV5-1 to TRBJ2-7; D unresolved. The CDR3 runs to 15 residues. The V gene's germline CDR1 is SGHRS and CDR2 YFSETQ. V was cut by 0 bases and J by 0 bases, with 10 bases left in between. As DNA, the CDR3 is TGCGCCAGCAGCTTGGAGTCTTCCAGCTCCTACGAGCAGTACTTC. Protein: CASSLESSSSYEQYF.

This chain joins TRBV19 and TRBJ2-2; possible D gene TRBD2, 5 bases. The germline gives CDR1 LNHDA, CDR2 SQIVND (reference sequence). The V gene lost 7 bases and the J gene lost 3 bases, with 15 bases spanning the gap. CDR3 length: 15 amino acids. The CDR3 DNA follows: TGTGCCAGTAAGGCCAGCTCGGGGTACACCGGGGAGCTGTTTTTT. Residues: CASKASSGYTGELFF.

The chain has TRBV19 and TRBJ1-6, with 9 bases fitting TRBD1. The length of the CDR3 is 15 residues. The J segment lost 6 bases and the V segment lost 4 bases, leaving 4 bases of the junction unmatched. Germline V gene sequence: CDR1 LNHDA, CDR2 SQIVND (reference sequence). The CDR3 DNA reads TGTGCCAGTAGTAGCCGGGACAGGGTTAATTCACCCCTCCACTTT. Translating it yields CASSSRDRVNSPLHF.

This chain uses TRBV9 with TRBJ2-3; TRBD2 agrees at 10 bases. Per the germline V gene, CDR1 is SGDLS and CDR2 is YYNGEE. This CDR3 is 16 amino acids long. V gave up 2 bases and J gave up 5 bases; unmatched junction bases: 8. For the CDR3, the DNA is TGTGCCAGCAGCGTTTCAGCGGGAGGGCCGGAAGATACGCAGTATTTT. This translates into CASSVSAGGPEDTQYF. The whole variable domain, remainder taken from reference TRBV9 and TRBJ2-3, is DSGVTQTPKHLITATGQRVTLRCSPRSGDLSVYWYQQSLDQGLQFLIQYYNGEERAKGNILERFSAQQFPDLHSELNLSSLELGDSALYFCASSVSAGGPEDTQYFGPGTRLTVL.

The chain combines TRBV6-5 with TRBJ2-1; 7 positions match TRBD2. This CDR3 region has 14 residues. The germline V gene has CDR1 MNHEY and CDR2 SVGAGI. V trimming: 1 base; J trimming: 9 bases; junction bases outside the gene matches: 6. The CDR3, as DNA: TGTGCCAGCAGTTACTTATCAGGGAGGGGTGAGCAGTTCTTC. It yields the protein CASSYLSGRGEQFF.